The present entry profiles one TCR beta chain with its context. The target antigen is unknown. These data come from a study of regulatory T cells in long-lasting Graves disease. On the study more broadly: Persistent Graves' disease denoted over 5 years of antithyroid drugs plus positive TSH receptor antibodies. Study-wide points: Lower TCR diversity characterized persistent Graves' patients relative to newly diagnosed patients. It was in persistent disease that TRBV28, TRBJ1-2 and TRBJ2-5 were favored.

The CDR3 is made up of 12 amino acids. V lost 5 bases, J lost 12 bases, and 14 bases lay in between. Germline V gene sequence: CDR1 MNHNS, CDR2 SASEGT. Time point here: persistent/refractory GD, antithyroid drugs over 5 years with positive TRAb. The TCR library used RNA extracted from PBMCs. Arm-PCR with iRepertoire HTBI primers amplified the CDR3 regions for these TCR beta libraries. Per the original data handling: Gene usage covered approximately 60 TRBV and 14 to 15 TRBJ segments. Each CDR3 protein is one row after TCRdb ran MiXCR on the multiplex PCR reads. In this record, the V and J calls reflect TCRdb's handling and not the investigators' own analysis. The data contain roughly 450,000 distinct CDR3 sequences, less than 25% of them singletons.

This chain links TRBV6-1 with TRBJ2-1; D remains unclear. The sequence was collected from a female donor with Graves disease. The material sequenced was peripheral blood mononuclear cells (PBMCs), taken when the disease was refractory, from a patient treated with antithyroid drugs. The CDR3 loop is CASSRPSKGQFF. CDR3 nucleotide sequence: TGTGCCAGCAGTCGCCCCTCGAAGGGGCAGTTCTTC.